These 27 T cell receptor beta chains came from one sample sequenced in a study of read filtering for tumor transcriptome and immune sequencing. From 300 to 400 ng of RNA, a library with molecular barcoded alpha/delta and beta/gamma adaptors was made. One entry per CDR3 protein results from TCRdb running MiXCR on the reads. This sample has around 26,000 distinct CDR3 sequences; around 14% occur once, and the top ten carry 44%. Material for sequencing was a population of CD138-negative cells sorted from bone marrow. Every receptor here comes from a donor aged 40 or older with multiple myeloma.

This clonotype came up many times. The chain links TRBV14 to TRBJ2-3; no reliable D call. The CDR3 length is 13 residues. Germline V gives CDR1 SGHDN, CDR2 FVKESK. Trimming cost V 2 bases and J 6 bases, with 9 bases left between them. In DNA form, the CDR3 reads TGTGCCAGCAGCCAATCAAGGCCTGATACGCAGTATTTT. Protein product: CASSQSRPDTQYF.

The CDR3 here is CASALTGSNYGYTF. The CDR3 nucleotides read TGTGCTAGTGCCTTGACAGGGTCTAACTATGGCTACACCTTC. The chain couples TRBV12-5 to TRBJ1-2; TRBD1 matches at 7 bases. Trimming removed 7 bases from V and 0 bases from J; junction bases left unmatched: 5. The CDR3 loop spans 14 amino acids. Per the germline V gene, CDR1 is LGHNT and CDR2 is FRNRAP.

In its sample, this clonotype was seen many times. The chain joins TRBV15 to TRBJ2-1; weak D call: TRBD1 (5 bases). The CDR3 consists of 19 residues. Trimming removed 0 bases at V and 4 bases at J, with 22 bases between. Looked up from germline, CDR1 is LNHNV and CDR2 is YYDKDF (reference sequence). The CDR3 DNA reads TGTGCCACCAGCAGAGATCGAGGTGGGGCAATACCTATATACAATGAGCAGTTCTTC. It is translated as CATSRDRGGAIPIYNEQFF.

This clonotype was counted at least ten times. This chain joins TRBV28 and TRBJ2-2; weak D call: TRBD1 (6 bases). The germline V gene encodes CDR1 MDHEN and CDR2 SYDVKM. V was shortened by 8 bases and J by 3 bases, with 16 bases between the two germline ends. The length of the CDR3 is 15 residues. CDR3 sequence (DNA): TGTGCCAGCTTGCAGGGGCCAGGTGACACCGGGGAGCTGTTTTTT. Translating gives CASLQGPGDTGELFF. Supplemented by reference TRBV28 and TRBJ2-2, the full variable domain reads DVKVTQSSRYLVKRTGEKVFLECVQDMDHENMFWYRQDPGLGLRLIYFSYDVKMKEKGDIPEGYSVSREKKERFSLILESASTNQTSMYLCASLQGPGDTGELFFGEGSRLTVL.

This clonotype was detected ten times or more. The J gene is TRBJ2-7, the V gene TRBV10-1; no definite D call. The CDR3 spans 15 residues. Germline assignment: CDR1 WNHNN and CDR2 SYGVQD (reference sequence). Trimming shortened V by 0 bases and J by 2 bases, and 11 bases separated the two germline ends. CDR3 in DNA: TGCGCCAGCAGTGAGTCGCTGGTCGCGGCCTACGAGCAGTACTTC. It translates to CASSESLVAAYEQYF.

In the case of this clonotype: The conserved closing phenylalanine or tryptophan is absent in this CDR3, likely reflecting a read error. The J gene is TRBJ2-7, the V gene TRBV18; D is possibly TRBD1 (5 bases). Germline V CDR1 and CDR2: KGHSH, LQKENI. The CDR3 has 15 amino acids. V shed 10 bases and J shed 5 bases, with 24 bases lying between them. CDR3 region: CATQASGQGSHEQYC. CDR3 coding DNA: TGTGCCACCCAAGCTTCGGGTCAGGGTAGCCACGAGCAGTACTGC.

The V and J genes are TRBV11-2 and TRBJ2-5; D not certain. CDR1 and CDR2 from the germline V gene are SGHAT and FQNNGV. The V end lost 1 base, the J end lost 1 base, and 4 bases lay between the germline ends. This CDR3 spans 13 amino acids. The CDR3 region has the DNA TGTGCCAGCAGCTTAGTCGGCCAAGAGACCCAGTACTTC. Translating gives CASSLVGQETQYF.

V gene TRBV19 combines with J gene TRBJ2-1; 8 bases line up with TRBD1. Per the germline V gene, CDR1 is LNHDA and CDR2 is SQIVND (reference sequence). Unmatched junction bases numbered 9, after V lost 4 bases and J lost 10 bases. The CDR3 is made up of 14 amino acids. CDR3 sequence (DNA): TGTGCCAGTAGTACAGATCAGGGGGCGAACGAGCAGTTCTTC. Translated, it gives CASSTDQGANEQFF.

There are many counts of this clonotype. The rearrangement links TRBV19 to TRBJ1-6, with D possibly matching TRBD1 (5 bases). Trimming removed 5 bases at V and 7 bases at J, with 15 bases between. The CDR3 consists of 15 residues. CDR1 is LNHDA, CDR2 SQIVND, per germline (reference sequence). CDR3: CASSLKGRPNSPLHF. CDR3 coding DNA: TGTGCCAGTAGTCTAAAGGGACGGCCGAATTCACCCCTCCACTTT.

This clonotype was counted many times. This chain connects TRBV20-1 to TRBJ2-1; perhaps TRBD1 as D (6 bases). This CDR3 contains 15 residues. Trimming took 0 bases from V and 5 from J, leaving 14 bases between them. The germline V gene encodes CDR1 DFQATT and CDR2 SNEGSKA (reference sequence). CDR3 sequence reads: CSARDGQRTNNEQFF. The CDR3 DNA follows: TGCAGTGCTAGAGATGGACAGAGGACAAACAATGAGCAGTTCTTC.

There are many counts of this clonotype. The chain uses TRBV7-9 and TRBJ2-1; 8 bases agree with TRBD1. V shed 6 bases and J 7 bases; nucleotides not matched to a gene: 5. Germline CDR1 is SEHNR and CDR2 is FQNEAQ (reference sequence). The CDR3 has 13 amino acids. CDR3 region: CASSWGQVNEQFF. In DNA form, the CDR3 reads TGTGCCAGCAGTTGGGGACAGGTTAATGAGCAGTTCTTC.

This clonotype was seen ten or more times. A read error may produce the germline difference seen at one junction end. The chain is built from TRBV10-3 and TRBJ2-4, with D tentatively TRBD2 (5 bases). The V gene's germline CDR1 is ENHRY and CDR2 SYGVKD. The CDR3 is 8 residues long. CDR3 amino acids: CAIRRNDF. In nucleotides, the CDR3 is TGTGCCATTCGGAGGAACGACTTC.

This clonotype was observed at least ten times. The chain employs TRBV5-1 and TRBJ2-1; D possibly corresponds to TRBD2 (5 bases). V lost 7 bases to trimming and J lost 10 bases, with 12 bases between them. The germline V gene has CDR1 SGHRS and CDR2 YFSETQ. This CDR3 region has 11 residues. This CDR3 reads CASSNGVEQFF. The CDR3 DNA sequence: TGCGCCAGCTCAAACGGGGTAGAGCAGTTCTTC.

This clonotype was seen repeatedly, ten times or more. This rearrangement joins TRBV19 to TRBJ2-7; a possible D gene is TRBD1 (7 bases). The V gene lost 4 bases and the J gene lost 1 base, with 14 bases spanning the gap. Germline assignment: CDR1 LNHDA and CDR2 SQIVND (reference sequence). CDR3 length: 15 amino acids. CDR3 in DNA: TGTGCCAGTAGTACGACATCAGGGGGGTCCTACGAGCAGTACTTC. Protein product: CASSTTSGGSYEQYF. Complete variable domain (other parts from reference TRBV19 and TRBJ2-7): DGGITQSPKYLFRKEGQNVTLSCEQNLNHDAMYWYRQDPGQGLRLIYYSQIVNDFQKGDIAEGYSVSREKKESFPLTVTSAQKNPTAFYLCASSTTSGGSYEQYFGPGTRLTVT.

This clonotype was detected many times. V gene TRBV6-1 combines with J gene TRBJ2-7; no definite D call. The CDR3 loop spans 13 amino acids. V was pared by 2 bases and J by 3 bases, with 8 bases between. CDR1 and CDR2 from the germline V gene are MNHNS and SASEGT. DNA for the CDR3: TGTGCCAGCAGTGAACGAAGCGTCTACGAGCAGTACTTC. Amino acid sequence: CASSERSVYEQYF.

As regards this clonotype: This may be a read error: a much more frequent sequence differs by one nucleotide. Here the CDR3 DNA reads TGCGCCAGCAGCCGCGAACTAGCGGGAGTCACAGATACGCAGTATTTT. It codes for CASSRELAGVTDTQYF. This chain connects TRBV5-1 to TRBJ2-3, with 11 bases aligning to TRBD2. Germline assignment: CDR1 SGHRS and CDR2 YFSETQ. J was trimmed by 2 bases and V by 4 bases; bases with no gene match: 6. This CDR3 is 16 amino acids long. Full variable domain (outside the CDR3, taken from reference TRBV5-1 and TRBJ2-3): KAGVTQTPRYLIKTRGQQVTLSCSPISGHRSVSWYQQTPGQGLQFLFEYFSETQRNKGNFPGRFSGRQFSNSRSEMNVSTLELGDSALYLCASSRELAGVTDTQYFGPGTRLTVL.

Comments on this clonotype: This may arise from a read error, as a much more abundant clone is one base away. This rearrangement joins TRBV4-2 to TRBJ2-2; TRBD1 or TRBD2 may be the D gene (5 bases each). CDR1 is LGHNA, CDR2 YNFKEQ, per germline. The CDR3 has 15 residues. CDR3: CASNQVVGGTGELFF. As DNA, the CDR3 is TGTGCCAGCAACCAAGTAGTTGGGGGAACCGGGGAGCTGTTTTTT.

This clonotype was seen at least ten times. V and J are TRBV7-3 and TRBJ1-6; D unresolved. V was cut by 5 bases and J by 8 bases, with 10 bases left in between. The CDR3 has 13 amino acids. Germline V gene sequence: CDR1 SGHTA, CDR2 FQGTGA. DNA for the CDR3: TGTGCCAGCAGCCCTCCTAAACATTCACCCCTCCACTTT. Protein product: CASSPPKHSPLHF.

This clonotype came up many times. The genes are TRBV29-1 and TRBJ2-3; D may be TRBD2 (5 bases). The CDR3 is 13 amino acids. CDR1 is SQVTM and CDR2 is ANQGSEA in the germline V gene. Trimming took off 7 bases at V and 4 bases at J, with 15 bases between the two ends. The CDR3 reads CSAASFGADTQYF. The CDR3 coding sequence is TGCAGCGCAGCTAGCTTCGGCGCAGATACGCAGTATTTT.

To note about this clonotype: Germline is not matched at one junction end, which may reflect a read error. The chain carries TRBV6-2 or TRBV6-3 and TRBJ2-3; D is unresolved. Germline-derived CDR1 and CDR2 are MNHEY and SVGEGT. The CDR3 is made up of 16 amino acids. The CDR3: CASSSIIPTSTNTQYF. CDR3 in DNA: TGTGCCAGCAGCTCGATCATACCCACATCCACAAATACGCAGTATTTT.

This clonotype showed up just a few times. This CDR3 reads CASSPGASGTFEQYF. Written as DNA, the CDR3 is TGTGCCAGCAGCCCCGGGGCTAGCGGGACCTTCGAGCAGTACTTC. The rearrangement joins TRBV5-4 to TRBJ2-7; 9 bases map to TRBD2. This CDR3 contains 15 residues. CDR1 is SGHNT and CDR2 is YYREEE in the germline V gene (reference sequence). The V gene end was trimmed by 4 bases and the J gene end by 6 bases; junction bases not matched to a gene: 11.

This clonotype was recorded many times. The J gene is TRBJ1-1, the V gene TRBV10-2, with D hard to call. The germline gives CDR1 WSHSY, CDR2 SAAADI. V was cut by 0 bases and J by 4 bases, with 12 bases left in between. The CDR3 has 15 residues. The CDR3 spells CASSESIQRGTEAFF. The CDR3 DNA sequence: TGCGCCAGCAGTGAGTCTATTCAGCGGGGCACTGAAGCTTTCTTT.

This clonotype was picked up many times. The chain has TRBV28 and TRBJ1-1; D gene unclear. Trimming removed 5 bases from V and 3 bases from J, with 13 bases in between. This CDR3 region has 14 residues. The germline gives CDR1 MDHEN, CDR2 SYDVKM. The CDR3 reads CASSRPLRDTEAFF. The DNA of the CDR3 is TGTGCCAGCAGTCGTCCGCTGAGAGACACTGAAGCTTTCTTT.

Comments on this clonotype: A much larger clone lies one base from this, so it may be a read error. J is TRBJ1-2 and V is TRBV19; possibly TRBD1 for D (6 bases). The CDR3 contains 13 residues. Trimming left V 3 bases short and J 10 bases short, with 15 bases between. Per the germline V gene, CDR1 is LNHDA and CDR2 is SQIVND (reference sequence). The chain's CDR3 is CASSMATGKDYTF. CDR3 coding DNA: TGTGCCAGTAGTATGGCGACAGGAAAAGACTACACCTTC. Combining the CDR3 with reference TRBV19 and TRBJ1-2 gives the whole variable domain DGGITQSPKYLFRKEGQNVTLSCEQNLNHDAMYWYRQDPGQGLRLIYYSQIVNDFQKGDIAEGYSVSREKKESFPLTVTSAQKNPTAFYLCASSMATGKDYTFGSGTRLTVV.

The V call is TRBV12-3 or TRBV12-4, the J call TRBJ2-5; 7 nucleotides agree with TRBD2. The junction had 4 bases not matched to a gene; V was cut back by 5 bases and J by 1 base. This CDR3 comprises 14 residues. The CDR3 bases are TGTGCCAGCAGTCCACTAGCGACCCAAGAGACCCAGTACTTC. It translates to CASSPLATQETQYF.

Many counts were recorded for this clonotype. The genes are TRBV12-3 or TRBV12-4 and TRBJ2-7; no reliable D call. Trimming took off 3 bases at V and 6 bases at J, with 9 bases between the two ends. The CDR3 totals 12 residues. The CDR3 nucleotides are TGTGCCAGCAGTTTTTCGGGTCTCGAGCAGTACTTC. This gives the protein CASSFSGLEQYF.

The table lists this clonotype with many counts. CDR3 region: CASGTLAGVNEQFF. CDR3 DNA sequence: TGTGCCAGCGGCACCCTAGCGGGAGTAAATGAGCAGTTCTTC. This sequence joins TRBV11-1 and TRBJ2-1; 10 positions agree with TRBD2. This CDR3 comprises 14 residues. After removal of 8 bases from V and 7 bases from J, the junction contained 8 bases not matched to a gene. CDR1 is SGHAT and CDR2 is FQDESV in the germline V gene (reference sequence).